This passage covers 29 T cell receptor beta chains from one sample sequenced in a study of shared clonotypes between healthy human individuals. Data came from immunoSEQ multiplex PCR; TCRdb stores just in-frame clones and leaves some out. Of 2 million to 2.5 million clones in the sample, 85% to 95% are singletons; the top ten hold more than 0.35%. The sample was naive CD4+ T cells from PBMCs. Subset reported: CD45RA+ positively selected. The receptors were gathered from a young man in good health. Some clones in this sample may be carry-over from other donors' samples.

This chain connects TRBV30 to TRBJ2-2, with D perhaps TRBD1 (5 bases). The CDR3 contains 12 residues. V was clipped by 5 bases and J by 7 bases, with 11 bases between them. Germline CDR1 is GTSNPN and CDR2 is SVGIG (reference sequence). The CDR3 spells CAWDQGIGELFF. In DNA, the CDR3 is TGTGCCTGGGACCAGGGAATCGGGGAGCTGTTTTTT.

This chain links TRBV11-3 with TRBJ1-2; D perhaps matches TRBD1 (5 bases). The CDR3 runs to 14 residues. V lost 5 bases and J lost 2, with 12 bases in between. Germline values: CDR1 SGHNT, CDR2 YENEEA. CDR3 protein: CASSQLRGNYGYTF. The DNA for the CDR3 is TGTGCCAGCAGCCAGTTACGGGGGAACTATGGCTACACCTTC. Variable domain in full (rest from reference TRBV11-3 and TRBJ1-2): EAGVVQSPRYKIIEKKQPVAFWCNPISGHNTLYWYLQNLGQGPELLIRYENEEAVDDSQLPKDRFSAERLKGVDSTLKIQPAELGDSAVYLCASSQLRGNYGYTFGSGTRLTVV.

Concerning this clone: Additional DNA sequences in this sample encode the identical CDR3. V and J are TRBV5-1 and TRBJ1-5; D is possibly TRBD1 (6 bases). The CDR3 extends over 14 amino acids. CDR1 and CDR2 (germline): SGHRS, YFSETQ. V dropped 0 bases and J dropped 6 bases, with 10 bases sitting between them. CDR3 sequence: CASSLEGGGQPQHF. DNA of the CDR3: TGCGCCAGCAGCTTGGAAGGGGGAGGTCAGCCCCAGCATTTT.

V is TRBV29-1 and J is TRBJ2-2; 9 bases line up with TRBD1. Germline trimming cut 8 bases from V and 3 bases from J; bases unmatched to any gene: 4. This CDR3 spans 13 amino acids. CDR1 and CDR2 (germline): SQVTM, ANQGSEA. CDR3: CSLWDRDTGELFF. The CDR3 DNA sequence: TGCAGCCTCTGGGACAGGGACACCGGGGAGCTGTTTTTT.

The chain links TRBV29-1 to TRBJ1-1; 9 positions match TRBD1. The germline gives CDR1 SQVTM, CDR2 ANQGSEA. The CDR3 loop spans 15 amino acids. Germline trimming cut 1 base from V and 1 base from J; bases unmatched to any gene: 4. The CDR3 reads CSVEAPGQGNTEAFF. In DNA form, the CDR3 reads TGCAGCGTTGAAGCTCCGGGACAGGGGAACACTGAAGCTTTCTTT. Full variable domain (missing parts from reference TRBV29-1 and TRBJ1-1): SAVISQKPSRDICQRGTSLTIQCQVDSQVTMMFWYRQQPGQSLTLIATANQGSEATYESGFVIDKFPISRPNLTFSTLTVSNMSPEDSSIYLCSVEAPGQGNTEAFFGQGTRLTVV.

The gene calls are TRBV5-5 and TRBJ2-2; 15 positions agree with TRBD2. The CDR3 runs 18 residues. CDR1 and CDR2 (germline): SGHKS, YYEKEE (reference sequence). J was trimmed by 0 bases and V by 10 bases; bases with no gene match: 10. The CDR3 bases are TGTGCCTTTGGGGCGGGACTAGCGGGAGGCCCGAACACCGGGGAGCTGTTTTTT. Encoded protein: CAFGAGLAGGPNTGELFF.

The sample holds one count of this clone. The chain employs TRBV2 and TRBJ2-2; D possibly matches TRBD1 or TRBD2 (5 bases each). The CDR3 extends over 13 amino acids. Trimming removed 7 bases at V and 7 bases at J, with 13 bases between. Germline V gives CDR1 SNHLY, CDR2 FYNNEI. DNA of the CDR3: TGTGCCAGCACCTGGGACGGTGGCGGGGAGCTGTTTTTT. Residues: CASTWDGGGELFF. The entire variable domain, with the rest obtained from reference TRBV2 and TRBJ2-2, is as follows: EPEVTQTPSHQVTQMGQEVILRCVPISNHLYFYWYRQILGQKVEFLVSFYNNEISEKSEIFDDQFSVERPDGSNFTLKIRSTKLEDSAMYFCASTWDGGGELFFGEGSRLTVL.

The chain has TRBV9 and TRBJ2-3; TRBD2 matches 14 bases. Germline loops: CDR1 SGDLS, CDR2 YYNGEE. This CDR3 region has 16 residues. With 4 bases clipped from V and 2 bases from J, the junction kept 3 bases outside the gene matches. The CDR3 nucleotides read TGTGCCAGCAGCCCGGGACTAGCGGGAGACACAGATACGCAGTATTTT. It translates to CASSPGLAGDTDTQYF.

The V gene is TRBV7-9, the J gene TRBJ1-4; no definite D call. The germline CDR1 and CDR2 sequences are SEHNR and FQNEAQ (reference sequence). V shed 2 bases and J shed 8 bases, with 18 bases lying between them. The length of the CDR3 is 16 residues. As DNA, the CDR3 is TGTGCCAGCAGCTTATTCGCCGCCACTCGAGGAGAAAAACTGTTTTTT. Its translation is CASSLFAATRGEKLFF.

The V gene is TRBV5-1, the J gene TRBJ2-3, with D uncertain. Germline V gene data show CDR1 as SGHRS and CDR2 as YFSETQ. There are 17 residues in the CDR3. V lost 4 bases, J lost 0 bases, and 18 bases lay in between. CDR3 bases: TGCGCCAGCAGCCCGTTAATAGACTGGGATAGCACAGATACGCAGTATTTT. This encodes CASSPLIDWDSTDTQYF.

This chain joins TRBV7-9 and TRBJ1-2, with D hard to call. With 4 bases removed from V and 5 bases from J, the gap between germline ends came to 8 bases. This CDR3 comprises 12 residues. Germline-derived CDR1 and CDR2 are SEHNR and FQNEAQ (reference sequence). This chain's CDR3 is CASSSDAYGYTF. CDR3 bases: TGTGCCAGCAGCTCGGACGCTTATGGCTACACCTTC.

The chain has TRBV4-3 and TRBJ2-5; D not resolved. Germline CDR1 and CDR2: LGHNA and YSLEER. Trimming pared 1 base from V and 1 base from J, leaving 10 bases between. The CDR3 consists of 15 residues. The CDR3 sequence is CASSQVNGPQETQYF. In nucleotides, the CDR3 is TGCGCCAGCAGCCAAGTAAACGGACCCCAAGAGACCCAGTACTTC.

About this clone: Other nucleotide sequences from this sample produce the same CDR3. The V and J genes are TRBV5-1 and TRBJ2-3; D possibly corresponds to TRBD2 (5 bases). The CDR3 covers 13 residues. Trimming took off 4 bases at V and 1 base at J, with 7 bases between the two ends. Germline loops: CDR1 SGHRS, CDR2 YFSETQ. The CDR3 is CASSPEGTDTQYF. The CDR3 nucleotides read TGCGCCAGCAGCCCGGAGGGCACAGATACGCAGTATTTT.

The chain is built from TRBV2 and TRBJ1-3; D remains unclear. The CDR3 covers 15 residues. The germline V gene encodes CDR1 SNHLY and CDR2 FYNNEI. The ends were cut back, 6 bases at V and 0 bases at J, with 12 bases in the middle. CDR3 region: CASSASRYSGNTIYF. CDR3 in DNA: TGTGCCAGCAGCGCCTCGCGGTACTCTGGAAACACCATATATTTT.

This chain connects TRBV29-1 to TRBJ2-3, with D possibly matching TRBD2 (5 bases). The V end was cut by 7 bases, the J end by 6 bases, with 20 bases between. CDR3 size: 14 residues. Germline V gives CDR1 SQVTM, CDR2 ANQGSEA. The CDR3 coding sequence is TGCAGCGCCCCCCTGGTTCGGGGTGGCGATACGCAGTATTTT. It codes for CSAPLVRGGDTQYF.

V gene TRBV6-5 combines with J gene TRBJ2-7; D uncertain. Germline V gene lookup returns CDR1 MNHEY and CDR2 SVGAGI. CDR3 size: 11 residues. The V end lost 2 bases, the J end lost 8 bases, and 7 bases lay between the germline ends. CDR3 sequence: CASSYGGQQYF. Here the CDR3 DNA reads TGTGCCAGCAGTTACGGCGGCCAGCAGTACTTC.

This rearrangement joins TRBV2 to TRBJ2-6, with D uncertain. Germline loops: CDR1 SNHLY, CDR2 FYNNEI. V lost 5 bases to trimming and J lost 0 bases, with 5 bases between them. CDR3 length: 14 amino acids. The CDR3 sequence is CASSKGSGANVLTF. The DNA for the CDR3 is TGTGCCAGCAGTAAAGGCTCTGGGGCCAACGTCCTGACTTTC.

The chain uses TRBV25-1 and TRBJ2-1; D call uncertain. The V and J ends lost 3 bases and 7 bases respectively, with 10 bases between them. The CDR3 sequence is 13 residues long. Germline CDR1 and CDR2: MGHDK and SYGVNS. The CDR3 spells CASSDSDGNEQFF. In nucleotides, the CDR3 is TGTGCCAGCAGTGATTCGGATGGAAATGAGCAGTTCTTC.

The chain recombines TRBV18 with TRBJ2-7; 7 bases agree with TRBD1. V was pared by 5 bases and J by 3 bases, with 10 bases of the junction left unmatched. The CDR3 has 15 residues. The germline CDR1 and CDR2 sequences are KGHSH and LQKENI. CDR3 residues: CASSSQPGQIYEQYF. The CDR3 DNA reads TGTGCCAGCTCATCTCAACCGGGACAGATCTACGAGCAGTACTTC.

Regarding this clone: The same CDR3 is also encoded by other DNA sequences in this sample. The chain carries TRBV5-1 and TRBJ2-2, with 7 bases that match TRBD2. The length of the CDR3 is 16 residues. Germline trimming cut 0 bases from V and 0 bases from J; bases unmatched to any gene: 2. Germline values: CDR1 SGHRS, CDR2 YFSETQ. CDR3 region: CASSLVGGANTGELFF. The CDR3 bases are TGCGCCAGCAGCTTGGTTGGGGGGGCGAACACCGGGGAGCTGTTTTTT.

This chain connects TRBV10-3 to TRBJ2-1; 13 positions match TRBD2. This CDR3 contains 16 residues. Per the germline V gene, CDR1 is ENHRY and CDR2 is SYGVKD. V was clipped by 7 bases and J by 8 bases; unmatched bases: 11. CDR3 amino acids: CAITRGLAGHGDEQFF. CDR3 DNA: TGTGCCATCACCCGGGGACTAGCGGGGCACGGGGATGAGCAGTTCTTC.

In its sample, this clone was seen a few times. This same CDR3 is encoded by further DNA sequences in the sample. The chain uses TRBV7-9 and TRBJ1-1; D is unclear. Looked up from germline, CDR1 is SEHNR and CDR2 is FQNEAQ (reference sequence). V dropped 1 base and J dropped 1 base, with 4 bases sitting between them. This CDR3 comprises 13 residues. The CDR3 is CASSLVENTEAFF. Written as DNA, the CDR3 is TGTGCCAGCAGCTTAGTGGAGAACACTGAAGCTTTCTTT.

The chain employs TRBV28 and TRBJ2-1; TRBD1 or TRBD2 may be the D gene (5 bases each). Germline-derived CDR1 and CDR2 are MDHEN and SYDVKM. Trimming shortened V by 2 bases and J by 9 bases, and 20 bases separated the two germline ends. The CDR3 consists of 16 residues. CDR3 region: CASSLARGVRRSEQFF. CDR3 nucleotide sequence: TGTGCCAGCAGTTTAGCAAGAGGGGTGAGAAGGAGTGAGCAGTTCTTC.

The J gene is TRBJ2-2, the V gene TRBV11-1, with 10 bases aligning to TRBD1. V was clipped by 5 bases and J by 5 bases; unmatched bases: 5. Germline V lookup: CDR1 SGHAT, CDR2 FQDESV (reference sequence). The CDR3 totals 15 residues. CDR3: CASSLRTGGTGELFF. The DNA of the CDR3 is TGTGCCAGCAGCCTGCGGACAGGGGGGACCGGGGAGCTGTTTTTT.

The CDR3: CASSSIRGNEQFF. DNA of the CDR3: TGTGCCAGCAGCTCTATACGAGGGAATGAGCAGTTCTTC. The chain couples TRBV11-3 to TRBJ2-1, with D maybe TRBD2 (5 bases). CDR1 and CDR2 (germline): SGHNT, YENEEA. The ends were cut back, 4 bases at V and 7 bases at J, with 11 bases in the middle. CDR3 size: 13 residues.

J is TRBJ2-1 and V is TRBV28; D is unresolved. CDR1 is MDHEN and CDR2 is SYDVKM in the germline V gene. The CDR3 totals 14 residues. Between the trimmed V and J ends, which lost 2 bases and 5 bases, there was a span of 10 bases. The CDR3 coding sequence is TGTGCCAGCAGTTTAGTGGGAACTGACAATGAGCAGTTCTTC. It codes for CASSLVGTDNEQFF.

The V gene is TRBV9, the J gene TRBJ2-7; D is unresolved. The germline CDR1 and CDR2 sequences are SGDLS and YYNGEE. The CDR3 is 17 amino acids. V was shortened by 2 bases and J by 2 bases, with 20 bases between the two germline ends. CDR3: CASSVRRTSRKAYEQYF. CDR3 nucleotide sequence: TGTGCCAGCAGCGTGCGAAGGACCTCTCGTAAGGCCTACGAGCAGTACTTC.

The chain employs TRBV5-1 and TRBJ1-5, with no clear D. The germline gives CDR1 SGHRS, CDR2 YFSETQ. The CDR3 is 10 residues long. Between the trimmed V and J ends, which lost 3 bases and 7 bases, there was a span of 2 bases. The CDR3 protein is CASSYQPQHF. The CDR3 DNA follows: TGCGCCAGCAGCTACCAGCCCCAGCATTTT.

The DNA of the CDR3 is TGTGCCATCCCATTAGGACCAGAGACCCAGTACTTC. Translating gives CAIPLGPETQYF. This chain links TRBV6-5 with TRBJ2-5; D gene uncertain. V was cut by 10 bases and J by 4 bases, with 13 bases left in between. Per the germline V gene, CDR1 is MNHEY and CDR2 is SVGAGI. CDR3 length: 12 amino acids.